One sample yielded the 28 T cell receptor beta chains listed below, sequenced in a study of shared clonotypes between healthy human individuals. TCRdb's copy holds only in-frame clones and misses some; the assay was immunoSEQ multiplex PCR. The data contain some 2.1 million clones, 95% of them singletons. Sequenced material: naive CD4+ T cells sorted from blood. The subset is: CD45RA+ positively selected. These receptor sequences come from a man aged 18 to 29 in good health.

The chain recombines TRBV7-6 with TRBJ2-7; 9 bases map to TRBD2. Germline CDR1 reads SGHVS; CDR2 reads FNYEAQ. V gave up 3 bases and J gave up 0 bases; unmatched junction bases: 6. The CDR3 has 16 residues. The CDR3 protein is CASSFKLAGASYEQYF. In nucleotides, the CDR3 is TGTGCCAGCAGCTTCAAACTAGCGGGCGCCTCCTACGAGCAGTACTTC. Full variable domain (rest looked up from reference TRBV7-6 and TRBJ2-7): GAGVSQSPRYKVTKRGQDVALRCDPISGHVSLYWYRQALGQGPEFLTYFNYEAQQDKSGLPNDRFSAERPEGSISTLTIQRTEQRDSAMYRCASSFKLAGASYEQYFGPGTRLTVT.

The chain links TRBV29-1 to TRBJ2-3; 8 bases fit TRBD1. CDR1 and CDR2 from the germline V gene are SQVTM and ANQGSEA. The CDR3 sequence is 13 residues long. Losses at the gene ends were 5 bases for V and 0 bases for J; bases not matched to a gene: 1. The CDR3 nucleotides are TGCAGCGTTACAGGGGGGAGCACAGATACGCAGTATTTT. As protein: CSVTGGSTDTQYF.

To note about this clone: At the DNA level, this CDR3 is encoded by other sequences in the same sample as well. The chain joins TRBV6-5 to TRBJ2-5, with D perhaps assigned TRBD1 or TRBD2 (5 bases each). Germline values: CDR1 MNHEY, CDR2 SVGAGI. Trimming stripped 6 bases from V and 0 bases from J, with 8 bases between. The CDR3 is 13 residues long. CDR3 DNA: TGTGCCAGCAGCAGGGAGTACCAAGAGACCCAGTACTTC. Its protein product is CASSREYQETQYF.

The J gene is TRBJ2-1, the V gene TRBV6-1; 9 nucleotides align to TRBD1. The CDR3 runs 14 residues. The junction had 7 bases not matched to a gene; V was cut back by 6 bases and J by 7 bases. Looked up from germline, CDR1 is MNHNS and CDR2 is SASEGT. The CDR3 is CASRTGTGPNEQFF. The CDR3 DNA is TGTGCCAGCAGAACCGGGACAGGGCCGAATGAGCAGTTCTTC.

CDR3 region: CASSQQGARNTGELFF. CDR3 sequence (DNA): TGCGCCAGCAGCCAACAGGGGGCGCGGAACACCGGGGAGCTGTTTTTT. This chain connects TRBV4-1 to TRBJ2-2; 8 nucleotides agree with TRBD1. This CDR3 is built from 16 residues. Germline V lookup: CDR1 MGHRA, CDR2 YSYEKL. V lost 2 bases, J lost 1 base, and 3 bases stayed unmatched.

V usage is TRBV4-1 and J usage is TRBJ2-5, with D perhaps TRBD1 or TRBD2 (5 bases each). The V and J ends lost 1 base and 2 bases respectively, with 14 bases between them. The CDR3 runs 16 residues. The germline gives CDR1 MGHRA, CDR2 YSYEKL. CDR3 sequence reads: CASSQGVGEFQETQYF. CDR3 DNA sequence: TGCGCCAGCAGCCAAGGGGTAGGGGAGTTTCAAGAGACCCAGTACTTC.

V gene TRBV7-2 combines with J gene TRBJ2-5, with 9 positions matching TRBD2. This CDR3 comprises 16 residues. J gave up 6 bases and V 1 base, and 9 bases lay outside the gene matches. Germline V gives CDR1 SGHTA, CDR2 FQGNSA. The CDR3 DNA reads as TGTGCCAGCAGCTTAGTCGTTAGCGGGGGAGCGAAGACCCAGTACTTC. Translated, it gives CASSLVVSGGAKTQYF.

CDR3 amino acids: CASSPQDRTEKLFF. The CDR3, as DNA: TGTGCCAGCAGTCCCCAGGACAGAACTGAAAAACTGTTTTTT. This rearrangement joins TRBV27 to TRBJ1-4; TRBD1 might be the D (6 bases). The CDR3 extends over 14 amino acids. The V gene lost 5 bases and the J gene lost 7 bases, with 14 bases spanning the gap. From germline, CDR1 is MNHEY and CDR2 SMNVEV (reference sequence). The variable domain in full, with the rest retrieved from reference TRBV27 and TRBJ1-4, is EAQVTQNPRYLITVTGKKLTVTCSQNMNHEYMSWYRQDPGLGLRQIYYSMNVEVTDKGDVPEGYKVSRKEKRNFPLILESPSPNQTSLYFCASSPQDRTEKLFFGSGTQLSVL.

The chain employs TRBV18 and TRBJ2-2, with 7 positions matching TRBD2. Germline V CDR1 and CDR2: KGHSH, LQKENI. This CDR3 contains 14 residues. Unmatched junction bases numbered 3, after V lost 1 base and J lost 7 bases. The CDR3 region has the DNA TGTGCCAGCTCACCACAGCGGGAAGTCGGGGAGCTGTTTTTT. This translates into CASSPQREVGELFF.

This chain uses TRBV27 with TRBJ2-1, with 9 bases identical to TRBD2. The germline V gene has CDR1 MNHEY and CDR2 SMNVEV (reference sequence). V trimming: 6 bases; J trimming: 7 bases; junction bases outside the gene matches: 10. The CDR3 consists of 15 residues. The CDR3 nucleotides read TGTGCCAGCAGGAAACTAGCGGGCGGTGGGAATGAGCAGTTCTTC. Protein sequence: CASRKLAGGGNEQFF.

This chain uses TRBV7-2 with TRBJ2-3, with D unresolved. V was trimmed by 2 bases and J by 0 bases, leaving 9 bases between them. The CDR3 runs 15 residues. CDR1 is SGHTA, CDR2 FQGNSA, per germline. Here the CDR3 reads CASSLIVQSTDTQYF. Written as DNA, the CDR3 is TGTGCCAGCAGCTTAATTGTCCAGAGCACAGATACGCAGTATTTT.

V and J are TRBV7-2 and TRBJ2-7; a possible D gene is TRBD2 (5 bases). V lost 1 base and J 2 bases, leaving 15 bases between the germline ends. This CDR3 has 16 residues. Germline loops: CDR1 SGHTA, CDR2 FQGNSA. The CDR3 reads CASSLGGQTTTYEQYF. CDR3 nucleotide sequence: TGTGCCAGCAGCTTAGGAGGGCAGACGACGACCTACGAGCAGTACTTC.

This clone is a singleton in its sample. The V gene is TRBV19, the J gene TRBJ1-2, with D possibly being TRBD1 (6 bases). The CDR3 covers 13 residues. With 9 bases removed from V and 0 bases from J, the gap between germline ends came to 11 bases. The germline CDR1 and CDR2 sequences are LNHDA and SQIVND (reference sequence). The CDR3 sequence: CASRTATNYGYTF. In DNA form, the CDR3 reads TGTGCCAGCAGGACAGCCACTAACTATGGCTACACCTTC.

The chain links TRBV14 to TRBJ2-5; TRBD1 aligns across 8 bases. The CDR3 is 15 amino acids. V shed 2 bases, J shed 5 bases, and the junction held 7 bases outside the gene matches. Germline V gives CDR1 SGHDN, CDR2 FVKESK. CDR3: CASSQPGQGGETQYF. The CDR3 region has the DNA TGTGCCAGCAGCCAACCTGGACAGGGTGGGGAGACCCAGTACTTC.

This clone was observed once. This chain joins TRBV18 and TRBJ2-7; a weak D match, TRBD2 (6 bases). The CDR3 loop spans 13 amino acids. CDR1 is KGHSH and CDR2 is LQKENI in the germline V gene. V lost 6 bases to trimming and J lost 6 bases, with 15 bases between them. The CDR3 protein is CASSPPGLIEQYF. CDR3 DNA: TGTGCCAGCTCCCCTCCGGGACTTATCGAGCAGTACTTC.

Comment on this clone: Other DNA sequences within the sample encode an identical CDR3. The chain is built from TRBV5-1 and TRBJ2-5, with a tentative D call TRBD2 (5 bases). The CDR3 length is 14 residues. Trimming removed 1 base at V and 4 bases at J, with 11 bases between. Germline assignment: CDR1 SGHRS and CDR2 YFSETQ. CDR3 protein: CASSLPGSGETQYF. As DNA, the CDR3 is TGCGCCAGCAGCTTGCCTGGGAGCGGAGAGACCCAGTACTTC.

The DNA for the CDR3 is TGTGCCAGCAGCCGAGCGGGAGCGACAGATACGCAGTATTTT. Its translation: CASSRAGATDTQYF. The V and J genes are TRBV7-9 and TRBJ2-3, with 8 positions matching TRBD2. Germline V gives CDR1 SEHNR, CDR2 FQNEAQ (reference sequence). V lost 5 bases, J lost 3 bases, and 4 bases stayed unmatched. The CDR3 contains 14 residues.

CDR3 sequence reads: CASSLVGVGTDTQYF. DNA of the CDR3: TGTGCCAGCAGTTTAGTGGGGGTGGGCACAGATACGCAGTATTTT. This sequence joins TRBV28 and TRBJ2-3; D may match TRBD1 or TRBD2 (5 bases each). The ends were cut back, 2 bases at V and 1 base at J, with 10 bases in the middle. The CDR3 has 15 amino acids. Germline values: CDR1 MDHEN, CDR2 SYDVKM.

The chain employs TRBV12-5 and TRBJ2-5; 11 nucleotides match TRBD1. Germline values: CDR1 LGHNT, CDR2 FRNRAP. The J segment lost 5 bases and the V segment lost 6 bases, leaving 5 bases of the junction unmatched. The CDR3 length is 14 residues. CDR3 amino acids: CASGRTGGWETQYF. As DNA, the CDR3 is TGTGCTAGTGGACGGACAGGGGGCTGGGAGACCCAGTACTTC.

This clone was counted a single time. V gene TRBV7-3 combines with J gene TRBJ1-5, with 7 bases lining up with TRBD1. J gave up 2 bases and V 2 bases, and 0 bases lay outside the gene matches. This CDR3 is 14 amino acids long. Germline CDR1 reads SGHTA; CDR2 reads FQGTGA. CDR3 in amino acids: CASSLDRGNQPQHF. CDR3 nucleotides: TGTGCCAGCAGCTTAGACAGGGGCAATCAGCCCCAGCATTTT.

The chain joins TRBV28 to TRBJ2-7; possibly TRBD2 for D (6 bases). This CDR3 has 13 amino acids. The V end lost 3 bases, the J end lost 5 bases, and 11 bases lay between the germline ends. The germline gives CDR1 MDHEN, CDR2 SYDVKM. The CDR3: CASSFMEGHEQYF. As DNA, the CDR3 is TGTGCCAGCAGTTTTATGGAGGGTCACGAGCAGTACTTC.

J is TRBJ1-5 and V is TRBV29-1; 7 bases match TRBD1. V lost 7 bases to trimming and J lost 0 bases; unmatched junction nucleotides: 6. This CDR3 has 14 residues. Germline CDR1 reads SQVTM; CDR2 reads ANQGSEA. The CDR3 protein is CSAQGEGSNQPQHF. In DNA, the CDR3 is TGCAGCGCCCAGGGGGAGGGTAGCAATCAGCCCCAGCATTTT.

The DNA for the CDR3 is TGCGCCAGCAGCCAAGATCGGCTAGCGGGGAGCAATGAGCAGTTCTTC. Its protein is CASSQDRLAGSNEQFF. This chain joins TRBV4-1 and TRBJ2-1, with 9 bases aligning to TRBD2. Trimming cost V 0 bases and J 6 bases; bases outside gene matches: 6. Germline values: CDR1 MGHRA, CDR2 YSYEKL. CDR3 length: 16 amino acids.

Worth noting for this clone: This specimen includes other DNA sequences encoding the same CDR3. The chain has TRBV30 and TRBJ2-2; D not resolved. Trimming removed 2 bases at V and 5 bases at J, with 6 bases between. Per germline, CDR1 GTSNPN and CDR2 SVGIG (reference sequence). CDR3 length: 12 residues. The CDR3: CAWSRATGELFF. CDR3 DNA sequence: TGTGCCTGGAGTAGGGCAACCGGGGAGCTGTTTTTT.

This chain links TRBV28 with TRBJ1-5; TRBD1 might be the D (5 bases). CDR1 MDHEN and CDR2 SYDVKM come from the germline V gene. Trimming stripped 10 bases from V and 3 bases from J, with 16 bases between. The CDR3 consists of 14 residues. CDR3 protein: CAISTGTPNQPQHF. CDR3 DNA sequence: TGTGCCATCTCTACCGGGACCCCCAATCAGCCCCAGCATTTT.

The chain employs TRBV14 and TRBJ2-7; D is possibly TRBD2 (5 bases). The CDR3 runs to 14 residues. With 4 bases removed from V and 4 bases from J, the gap between germline ends came to 14 bases. Per germline, CDR1 SGHDN and CDR2 FVKESK. The CDR3 DNA is TGTGCCAGCAGCCGCTCACCACTAGATTACGAGCAGTACTTC. This codes for CASSRSPLDYEQYF.

V and J are TRBV5-1 and TRBJ2-7; D ambiguous. Per the germline V gene, CDR1 is SGHRS and CDR2 is YFSETQ. V lost 4 bases, J lost 0 bases, and 14 bases lay in between. The CDR3 covers 15 residues. The CDR3 sequence: CASSQRAGPSYEQYF. The CDR3 nucleotides are TGCGCCAGCAGCCAGCGAGCCGGGCCCTCCTACGAGCAGTACTTC.

Turning to this clone: Other DNA sequences in the sample encode the same CDR3. CDR3 coding DNA: TGTGCCAGCAGCTTATCCAGGGAAGAGACCCAGTACTTC. Its protein product is CASSLSREETQYF. V is TRBV7-3 and J is TRBJ2-5, with D tentatively TRBD1 (5 bases). The germline V and J ends were trimmed by 2 bases and 3 bases, with 7 bases remaining between them. The CDR3 totals 13 residues. The V gene's germline CDR1 is SGHTA and CDR2 FQGTGA.